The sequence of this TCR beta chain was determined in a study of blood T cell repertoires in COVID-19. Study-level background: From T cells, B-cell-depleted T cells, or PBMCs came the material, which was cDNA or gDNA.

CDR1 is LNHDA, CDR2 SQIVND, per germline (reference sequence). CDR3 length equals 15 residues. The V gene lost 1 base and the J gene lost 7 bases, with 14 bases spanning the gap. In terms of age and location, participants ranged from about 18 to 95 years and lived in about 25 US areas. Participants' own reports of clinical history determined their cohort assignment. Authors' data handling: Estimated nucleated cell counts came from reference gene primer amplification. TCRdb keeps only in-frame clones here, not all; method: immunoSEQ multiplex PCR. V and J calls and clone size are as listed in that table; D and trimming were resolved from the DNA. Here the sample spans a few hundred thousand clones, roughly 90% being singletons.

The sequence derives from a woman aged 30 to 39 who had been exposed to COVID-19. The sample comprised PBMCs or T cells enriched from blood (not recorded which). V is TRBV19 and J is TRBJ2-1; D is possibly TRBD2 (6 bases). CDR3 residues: CASSIGGLPINEQFF. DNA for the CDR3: TGTGCCAGTAGTATAGGTGGACTACCTATTAATGAGCAGTTCTTC.